Presented here are 14 T cell receptor beta chains from one specimen sequenced in a study of cytomegalovirus exposure and HLA in healthy donors. PCR amplification relied on 60 Vbeta primers (plus 13 Jbeta primers). Some clones are missing from TCRdb's copy, which holds only in-frame ones; the method was immunoSEQ multiplex PCR. The repertoire consists of about 150,000 clones, with about 80% occurring once and the leading ten covering 1.5% to 1.8%. The specimen sequenced was PBMCs. The receptor set was obtained from a man aged 35 to 55 in good health and CMV-seronegative.

The genes are TRBV7-9 and TRBJ1-4; D is uncertain. The germline gives CDR1 SEHNR, CDR2 FQNEAQ (reference sequence). The CDR3 extends over 14 amino acids. Trimming took off 3 bases at V and 0 bases at J, with 5 bases between the two ends. CDR3 protein: CASSLQSTNEKLFF. The DNA of the CDR3 is TGTGCCAGCAGCTTGCAGTCAACTAATGAAAAACTGTTTTTT.

The gene calls are TRBV7-2 and TRBJ2-5; no clear D gene. CDR3 length: 15 residues. Deletions cut 1 base from V and 0 bases from J, with 9 bases between. Germline CDR1 reads SGHTA; CDR2 reads FQGNSA. In DNA form, the CDR3 reads TGTGCCAGCAGCTTAGGGTGGGCGTACCAAGAGACCCAGTACTTC. It yields the protein CASSLGWAYQETQYF.

The chain has TRBV28 and TRBJ2-7; tentative D call: TRBD1 (6 bases). The CDR3 has 14 residues. Trimming pared 2 bases from V and 0 bases from J, leaving 8 bases between. Germline lookup yields CDR1 MDHEN and CDR2 SYDVKM. Written as DNA, the CDR3 is TGTGCCAGCAGTTTAACGGACAGCTCCTACGAGCAGTACTTC. Encoded protein: CASSLTDSSYEQYF.

The rearrangement joins TRBV5-4 to TRBJ2-7, with 11 bases fitting TRBD1. The germline V gene has CDR1 SGHNT and CDR2 YYREEE (reference sequence). This CDR3 has 13 amino acids. J was trimmed by 6 bases and V by 4 bases; bases with no gene match: 3. CDR3 region: CASSLGQGAEQYV. The CDR3 region has the DNA TGTGCCAGCAGCCTCGGACAGGGGGCCGAGCAGTACGTC.

This clone has a single count. The J gene is TRBJ2-3, the V gene TRBV2; 9 bases agree with TRBD1. This CDR3 is built from 14 residues. From germline, CDR1 is SNHLY and CDR2 FYNNEI. Trimming took 10 bases from V and 5 from J; bases not matched to a gene: 10. In nucleotides, the CDR3 is TGTGCCACTTCGAACAGGGGGCGAGTAGATACGCAGTATTTT. It yields the protein CATSNRGRVDTQYF.

This clone was recorded only once. V is TRBV7-9 and J is TRBJ1-2; TRBD1 aligns across 8 bases. After removal of 7 bases from V and 6 bases from J, the junction contained 7 bases not matched to a gene. The CDR3 totals 13 residues. CDR1 is SEHNR and CDR2 is FQNEAQ in the germline V gene (reference sequence). CDR3 sequence: CASTMQGAHGYTF. For the CDR3, the DNA is TGTGCCAGCACCATGCAGGGGGCCCATGGCTACACCTTC.

Of note for this clone: The junction and the germline gene differ at one end; a read error may be behind it. This chain connects TRBV28 to TRBJ2-1; TRBD2 might be the D (6 bases). In germline, CDR1 is MDHEN, CDR2 SYDVKM. This CDR3 region has 13 residues. CDR3 protein: CVSSSGAYNEQFF. Written as DNA, the CDR3 is TGTGTCAGCAGTTCGGGGGCCTACAATGAGCAGTTCTTC. Filled out from reference TRBV28 and TRBJ2-1, the complete variable domain reads DVKVTQSSRYLVKRTGEKVFLECVQDMDHENMFWYRQDPGLGLRLIYFSYDVKMKEKGDIPEGYSVSREKKERFSLILESASTNQTSMYLCVSSSGAYNEQFFGPGTRLTVL.

This clone has just one count. The chain employs TRBV15 and TRBJ2-3, with D maybe TRBD1 (6 bases). V gave up 0 bases and J gave up 4 bases, with 17 bases separating them. Germline-derived CDR1 and CDR2 are LNHNV and YYDKDF (reference sequence). The CDR3 sequence is 17 residues long. The DNA of the CDR3 is TGTGCCACCAGCAGAGAATTACAGGGAAAGATGCCAGATACGCAGTATTTT. Translating gives CATSRELQGKMPDTQYF.

The chain couples TRBV7-9 to TRBJ1-1, with TRBD1 as a possible D gene (6 bases). V was trimmed by 4 bases and J by 4 bases, leaving 16 bases between them. The CDR3 length is 15 residues. CDR1 and CDR2 from the germline V gene are SEHNR and FQNEAQ (reference sequence). CDR3 coding DNA: TGTGCCAGCAGCTCTACAGGGAATCATCCCACTGAAGCTTTCTTT. It codes for CASSSTGNHPTEAFF.

The gene calls are TRBV7-2 and TRBJ1-2, with 9 bases lining up with TRBD1. Germline V lookup: CDR1 SGHTA, CDR2 FQGNSA. Trimming cost V 5 bases and J 4 bases; bases outside gene matches: 8. The CDR3 covers 15 residues. The CDR3 loop reads CASSRPGQGVYGYTF. DNA of the CDR3: TGTGCCAGCAGCCGACCGGGACAGGGAGTCTATGGCTACACCTTC.

The V and J genes are TRBV21-1 and TRBJ2-7; the DNA was not compared with TRBD2, the D call given in the table. TRBV21-1 counts as a pseudogene. This CDR3 has 17 amino acids. The CDR3 DNA is TGTGCCAGCAGGGGACTAGCGGGAGGGAGGAGCTCCTACGAGCAGTACGTC. Protein product: CASRGLAGGRSSYEQYV.

V is TRBV9 and J is TRBJ2-2; D call uncertain. Germline CDR1 is SGDLS and CDR2 is YYNGEE. CDR3 length equals 13 residues. V shed 0 bases and J shed 6 bases, with 6 bases lying between them. Here the CDR3 DNA reads TGTGCCAGCAGCGTAGGAGAGGCCGGGGAGCTGTTTTTT. It yields the protein CASSVGEAGELFF.

The table lists this clone with a count of one. In nucleotides, the CDR3 is TGTGCCAGCAGATTCACATTCTCGTACGAGCAGTACTTC. Its translation: CASRFTFSYEQYF. The chain employs TRBV27 and TRBJ2-7; the D is unclear. Per germline, CDR1 MNHEY and CDR2 SMNVEV (reference sequence). CDR3 length: 13 residues. V was pared by 6 bases and J by 4 bases, with 13 bases between.

The chain is built from TRBV30 and TRBJ1-2; perhaps TRBD1 as D (5 bases). This CDR3 contains 13 residues. The V gene lost 8 bases and the J gene lost 5 bases, with 18 bases spanning the gap. The germline gives CDR1 GTSNPN, CDR2 SVGIG (reference sequence). The CDR3 DNA is TGTGCCGGGGGGGACGCTATACGTTATGGCTACACCTTC. It encodes CAGGDAIRYGYTF. The full variable domain, rest sourced from reference TRBV30 and TRBJ1-2, is SQTIHQWPATLVQPVGSPLSLECTVEGTSNPNLYWYRQAAGRGLQLLFYSVGIGQISSEVPQNLSASRPQDRQFILSSKKLLLSDSGFYLCAGGDAIRYGYTFGSGTRLTVV.